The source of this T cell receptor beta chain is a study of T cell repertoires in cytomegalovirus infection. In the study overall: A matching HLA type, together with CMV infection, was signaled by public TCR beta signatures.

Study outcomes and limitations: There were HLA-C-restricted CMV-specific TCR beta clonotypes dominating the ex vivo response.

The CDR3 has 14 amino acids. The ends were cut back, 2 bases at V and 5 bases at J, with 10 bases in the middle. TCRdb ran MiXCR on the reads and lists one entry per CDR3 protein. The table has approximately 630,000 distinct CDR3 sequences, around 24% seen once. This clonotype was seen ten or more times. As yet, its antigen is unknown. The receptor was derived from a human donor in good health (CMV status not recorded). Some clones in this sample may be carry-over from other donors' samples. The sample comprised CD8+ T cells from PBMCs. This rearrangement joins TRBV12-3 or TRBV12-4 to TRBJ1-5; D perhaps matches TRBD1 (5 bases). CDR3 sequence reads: CASSLFQGHQPQHF. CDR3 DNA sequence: TGTGCCAGCAGTTTATTCCAGGGCCATCAGCCCCAGCATTTT.